This is a list of T cell receptor beta chains from one sample in a study of T-cell reconstitution after alpha-beta-depleted transplantation in children. TCRdb re-called the PCR reads with MiXCR, one entry per CDR3 protein. The sample has about 610,000 distinct CDR3 sequences, about 10% seen once; the top ten hold roughly 3.9%. The specimen was PBMCs from the stem cell graft donor, collected from the stem cell graft. The receptor set was obtained from a human donor who donated a stem cell graft to a child with acute myeloid leukemia. CDR3s leave out the opening cysteine and the closing phenylalanine or tryptophan. Fields, in order: D gene, J gene, V gene, clone size, CDR3 length, CDR3 protein. D genes are given only for firm matches. Clone size is stated in some rows and not others, as once, few, many or a class when expanded.

d_call: TRBD1; j_call: TRBJ2-3; v_call: TRBV12-3/TRBV12-4; clone_size: many; cdr3_length: 14; cdr3_aa: ASSSPDRGGTDTQY
d_call: TRBD2; j_call: TRBJ2-2; v_call: TRBV6-2/TRBV6-3; clone_size: NA; cdr3_length: 13; cdr3_aa: ASSLGGRNTGEVF
d_call: NA; j_call: TRBJ2-3; v_call: TRBV9; clone_size: many; cdr3_length: 13; cdr3_aa: ASSVVAGSTDTQY
d_call: TRBD1; j_call: TRBJ2-2; v_call: TRBV29-1; clone_size: few; cdr3_length: 10; cdr3_aa: SAMTGTGELF
d_call: NA; j_call: TRBJ2-7; v_call: TRBV6-5; clone_size: few; cdr3_length: 15; cdr3_aa: ASSYLTSPSSSYEQY
d_call: NA; j_call: TRBJ1-5; v_call: TRBV6-2/TRBV6-3; clone_size: few; cdr3_length: 13; cdr3_aa: ASSYSGIGNQPQH
d_call: TRBD1; j_call: TRBJ1-2; v_call: TRBV7-2; clone_size: NA; cdr3_length: 15; cdr3_aa: ASSPGTDIPYMNGYT
d_call: TRBD2; j_call: TRBJ2-5; v_call: TRBV20-1; clone_size: NA; cdr3_length: 9; cdr3_aa: SAGLAGGWV
d_call: TRBD2; j_call: TRBJ2-7; v_call: TRBV7-3; clone_size: NA; cdr3_length: 14; cdr3_aa: ASNRTSGNISYEQY
d_call: NA; j_call: TRBJ1-5; v_call: TRBV19; clone_size: few; cdr3_length: 14; cdr3_aa: ASSPLFSDNNQPQH
d_call: NA; j_call: TRBJ2-5; v_call: TRBV25-1; clone_size: many; cdr3_length: 11; cdr3_aa: ASSELAAETQY
d_call: NA; j_call: TRBJ1-1; v_call: TRBV20-1; clone_size: NA; cdr3_length: 15; cdr3_aa: SASGPRGLGRNTEAF
d_call: TRBD1; j_call: TRBJ1-1; v_call: TRBV7-2; clone_size: many; cdr3_length: 14; cdr3_aa: ASSRVTGGPNTEAF
d_call: NA; j_call: TRBJ2-7; v_call: TRBV12-3/TRBV12-4; clone_size: NA; cdr3_length: 15; cdr3_aa: ASTSNSGRAGRAEQY
d_call: NA; j_call: TRBJ2-1; v_call: TRBV6-2/TRBV6-3; clone_size: few; cdr3_length: 17; cdr3_aa: ASSYGSYGELAGNNEQF
d_call: NA; j_call: TRBJ2-1; v_call: TRBV20-1; clone_size: few; cdr3_length: 12; cdr3_aa: SARPGGKDNEQF
d_call: TRBD1; j_call: TRBJ2-3; v_call: TRBV3-1; clone_size: few; cdr3_length: 17; cdr3_aa: ASSHRRQGVGSSTDTQY
d_call: NA; j_call: TRBJ2-7; v_call: TRBV7-9; clone_size: NA; cdr3_length: 14; cdr3_aa: ASSPGGGRTTYEQY
d_call: NA; j_call: TRBJ1-5; v_call: TRBV20-1; clone_size: NA; cdr3_length: 11; cdr3_aa: SASADGNQPQH
d_call: NA; j_call: TRBJ2-2; v_call: TRBV7-8; clone_size: NA; cdr3_length: 13; cdr3_aa: ASSQKAGNTGELF
d_call: NA; j_call: TRBJ2-1; v_call: TRBV5-5; clone_size: many; cdr3_length: 11; cdr3_aa: ASSLIGRTEQF
d_call: TRBD2; j_call: TRBJ2-7; v_call: TRBV18; clone_size: many; cdr3_length: 14; cdr3_aa: ASSPGTSGRAYEQY
d_call: TRBD2; j_call: TRBJ2-7; v_call: TRBV7-2; clone_size: few; cdr3_length: 13; cdr3_aa: ASSLILAGVREQY
d_call: TRBD1; j_call: TRBJ1-5; v_call: TRBV4-3; clone_size: many; cdr3_length: 12; cdr3_aa: ASSLGTANQPQH
d_call: NA; j_call: TRBJ2-1; v_call: TRBV5-6; clone_size: NA; cdr3_length: 14; cdr3_aa: ASSLRQPSSYNEQF
d_call: NA; j_call: TRBJ2-1; v_call: TRBV5-1; clone_size: few; cdr3_length: 14; cdr3_aa: ASSLQGVSTYNEQF
d_call: NA; j_call: TRBJ2-7; v_call: TRBV14; clone_size: NA; cdr3_length: 11; cdr3_aa: ASRSRGSYEQY
d_call: NA; j_call: TRBJ2-7; v_call: TRBV7-8; clone_size: NA; cdr3_length: 12; cdr3_aa: ASSLARESYEQY
d_call: NA; j_call: TRBJ1-5; v_call: TRBV2; clone_size: few; cdr3_length: 12; cdr3_aa: ASSEANRHQPQH
d_call: NA; j_call: TRBJ1-3; v_call: TRBV12-3/TRBV12-4; clone_size: few; cdr3_length: 12; cdr3_aa: ASSTGRSGNTIY
d_call: TRBD2; j_call: TRBJ2-3; v_call: TRBV24-1; clone_size: NA; cdr3_length: 15; cdr3_aa: ATSAGLAGGRTDTQY
d_call: TRBD1; j_call: TRBJ1-1; v_call: TRBV29-1; clone_size: many; cdr3_length: 10; cdr3_aa: SATGGWTEAF
d_call: NA; j_call: TRBJ1-6; v_call: TRBV20-1; clone_size: few; cdr3_length: 11; cdr3_aa: SAAPASNSPLH
d_call: TRBD1; j_call: TRBJ2-5; v_call: TRBV12-3/TRBV12-4; clone_size: NA; cdr3_length: 14; cdr3_aa: ASGRLGQGATETQY
d_call: TRBD2; j_call: TRBJ2-3; v_call: TRBV20-1; clone_size: many; cdr3_length: 12; cdr3_aa: SAPTSGNTDTQY
d_call: TRBD1; j_call: TRBJ2-2; v_call: TRBV9; clone_size: few; cdr3_length: 14; cdr3_aa: ASSGGGTGVAGELF
d_call: NA; j_call: TRBJ2-7; v_call: TRBV6-5; clone_size: many; cdr3_length: 13; cdr3_aa: ASSSPLLVSYEQY
d_call: NA; j_call: TRBJ1-1; v_call: TRBV7-9; clone_size: few; cdr3_length: 12; cdr3_aa: ASSLPGENTEAF
d_call: NA; j_call: TRBJ2-1; v_call: TRBV5-6; clone_size: NA; cdr3_length: 12; cdr3_aa: ASSLSSSSDEQF
d_call: NA; j_call: TRBJ2-1; v_call: TRBV6-2/TRBV6-3; clone_size: few; cdr3_length: 13; cdr3_aa: ASSFMGSFYNEQF
d_call: TRBD2; j_call: TRBJ2-3; v_call: TRBV4-3; clone_size: NA; cdr3_length: 14; cdr3_aa: ASSQELAGGGDTQY
d_call: NA; j_call: TRBJ2-1; v_call: TRBV18; clone_size: NA; cdr3_length: 11; cdr3_aa: ASSPTVRHEQF
d_call: NA; j_call: TRBJ2-2; v_call: TRBV15; clone_size: many; cdr3_length: 10; cdr3_aa: ATSRSAGELF
d_call: NA; j_call: TRBJ2-7; v_call: TRBV4-3; clone_size: many; cdr3_length: 13; cdr3_aa: ASSLEAGSRDEQY
d_call: TRBD1; j_call: TRBJ2-7; v_call: TRBV27; clone_size: many; cdr3_length: 12; cdr3_aa: ASSLATGGREQY
d_call: NA; j_call: TRBJ2-7; v_call: TRBV19; clone_size: few; cdr3_length: 12; cdr3_aa: ASSRFGGTYEQY
d_call: NA; j_call: TRBJ1-2; v_call: TRBV29-1; clone_size: NA; cdr3_length: 13; cdr3_aa: SVHADDSTTYGYT
d_call: NA; j_call: TRBJ1-2; v_call: TRBV6-5; clone_size: few; cdr3_length: 11; cdr3_aa: ASSSPVNYGYT
d_call: NA; j_call: TRBJ2-1; v_call: TRBV6-5; clone_size: many; cdr3_length: 10; cdr3_aa: ASSYSRGEQF
d_call: NA; j_call: TRBJ2-5; v_call: TRBV12-3/TRBV12-4; clone_size: many; cdr3_length: 9; cdr3_aa: ASSLRETQY
d_call: NA; j_call: TRBJ2-5; v_call: TRBV29-1; clone_size: many; cdr3_length: 11; cdr3_aa: SVGGGYQETQY
d_call: NA; j_call: TRBJ2-1; v_call: TRBV29-1; clone_size: NA; cdr3_length: 10; cdr3_aa: SVRRGHNEQF
d_call: TRBD2; j_call: TRBJ2-1; v_call: TRBV5-6; clone_size: NA; cdr3_length: 15; cdr3_aa: ASSLSTGLAVYNEQF
d_call: NA; j_call: TRBJ1-2; v_call: TRBV12-3/TRBV12-4; clone_size: few; cdr3_length: 13; cdr3_aa: ASSIGPRIGNGYT
d_call: NA; j_call: TRBJ1-1; v_call: TRBV5-6; clone_size: NA; cdr3_length: 14; cdr3_aa: ASSLVSLSGVTEAF
d_call: NA; j_call: TRBJ1-5; v_call: TRBV30; clone_size: NA; cdr3_length: 12; cdr3_aa: AWSGTASNQPQH